This TCR beta chain is drawn from a study of blood T cell repertoires in COVID-19. Study-level information: Sites across the United States, Italy and Spain contributed samples from acute and convalescent COVID-19. PBMCs, B-cell-depleted T cells, or T cells were the source of the cDNA or gDNA that made up the material.

In the authors' methods: Researchers report that nucleated cell counts were estimated from reference gene primer amplification. Assay used: immunoSEQ multiplex PCR; TCRdb lists only in-frame clones, some missing. That table supplies the V and J calls and clone size; D and trimming were determined from the DNA. The sample carries 140,000 to 150,000 clones, more than 70% recorded once. The CDR3 covers 16 residues. V dropped 8 bases and J dropped 4 bases, with 23 bases sitting between them. Germline loops: CDR1 SEHNR, CDR2 FQNEAQ (reference sequence). J is TRBJ1-2 and V is TRBV7-9; D not certain. Sequenced sample: peripheral blood. The source is a woman aged 45-59 years with acute or convalescent COVID-19. In nucleotides, the CDR3 is TGTGCCAGCCGTCCCAGGCAGGACTTTGCTGGCTATGGCTACACCTTC. This translates into CASRPRQDFAGYGYTF.